This paragraph covers one T cell receptor (beta chain) sequence. Antigen specificity is unknown. The sample originates from a study of shared clonotypes between healthy human individuals. The study, taken as a whole, reports: Investigators collected only blood, and repertoires in tissues likely differ.

The CDR3 runs 14 residues. J lost 1 base, V lost 5 bases, and 4 bases had no gene match. Germline CDR1 KGHSH, CDR2 LQKENI. At a deep level, the assay was run. Loaded into unsorted PBMC replicate PCRs was roughly 320 ng DNA, roughly 31,000 T cell genomes. Profiling relied on immunoSEQ multiplex PCR, and the TCRdb table lists in-frame clones only, not all of them. The sample shows about 480,000 clones, less than 85% of them seen only once. For unsorted samples, genomic DNA was extracted from around 96 million PBMCs. The sequencing sample was made of PBMCs. The TCR comes from a woman in her forties in good health. Some clones in this sample may be carry-over from other donors' samples. The V and J genes are TRBV18 and TRBJ2-7; TRBD1 matches 8 bases. The CDR3 nucleotides read TGTGCCAGCTCAGCGGGGACAGGATCCTACGAGCAGTACTTC. Protein: CASSAGTGSYEQYF.